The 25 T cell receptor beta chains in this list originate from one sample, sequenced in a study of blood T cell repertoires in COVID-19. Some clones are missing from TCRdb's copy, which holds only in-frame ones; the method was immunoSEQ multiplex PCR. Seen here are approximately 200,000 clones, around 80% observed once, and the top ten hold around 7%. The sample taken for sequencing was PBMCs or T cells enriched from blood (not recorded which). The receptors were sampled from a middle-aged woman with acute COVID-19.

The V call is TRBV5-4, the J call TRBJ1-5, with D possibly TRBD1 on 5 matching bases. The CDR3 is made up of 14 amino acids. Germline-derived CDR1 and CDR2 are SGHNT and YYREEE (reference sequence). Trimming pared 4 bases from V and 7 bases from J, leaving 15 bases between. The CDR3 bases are TGTGCCAGCAGCCCGGGGGAGGGGCAACAGCCCCAGCATTTT. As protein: CASSPGEGQQPQHF.

CDR3: CASSSTLLTGTNNQPQHF. The CDR3, as DNA: TGCGCCAGCAGCTCTACCCTCTTGACAGGGACGAATAATCAGCCCCAGCATTTT. This chain connects TRBV5-1 to TRBJ1-5; 7 nucleotides line up with TRBD1. Germline V gene data show CDR1 as SGHRS and CDR2 as YFSETQ. The CDR3 is made up of 18 amino acids. The V segment lost 3 bases and the J segment 4 bases; nucleotides outside the gene matches: 16.

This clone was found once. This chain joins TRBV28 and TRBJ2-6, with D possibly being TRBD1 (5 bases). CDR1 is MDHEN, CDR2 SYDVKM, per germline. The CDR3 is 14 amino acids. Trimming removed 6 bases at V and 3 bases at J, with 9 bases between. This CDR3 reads CASSRALGANVLTF. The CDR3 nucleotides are TGTGCCAGCAGCAGGGCGCTTGGGGCCAACGTCCTGACTTTC. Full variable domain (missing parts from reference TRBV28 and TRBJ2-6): DVKVTQSSRYLVKRTGEKVFLECVQDMDHENMFWYRQDPGLGLRLIYFSYDVKMKEKGDIPEGYSVSREKKERFSLILESASTNQTSMYLCASSRALGANVLTFGAGSRLTVL.

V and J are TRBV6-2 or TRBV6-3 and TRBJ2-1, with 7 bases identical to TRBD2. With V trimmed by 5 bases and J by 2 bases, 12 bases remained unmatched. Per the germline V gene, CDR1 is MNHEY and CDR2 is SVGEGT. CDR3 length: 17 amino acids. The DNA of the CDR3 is TGTGCCAGCAGTAGTCCGGGGAGGGAGCCGACCTACAATGAGCAGTTCTTC. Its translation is CASSSPGREPTYNEQFF.

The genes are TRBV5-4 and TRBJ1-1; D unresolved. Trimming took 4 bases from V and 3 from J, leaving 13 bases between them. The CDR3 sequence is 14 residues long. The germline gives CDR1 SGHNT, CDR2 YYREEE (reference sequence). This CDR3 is CASSVPGIDTEAFF. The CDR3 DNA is TGTGCCAGCAGCGTCCCAGGAATCGACACTGAAGCTTTCTTT.

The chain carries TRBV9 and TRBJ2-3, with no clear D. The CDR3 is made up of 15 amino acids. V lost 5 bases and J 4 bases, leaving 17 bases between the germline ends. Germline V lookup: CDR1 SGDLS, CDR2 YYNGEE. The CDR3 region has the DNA TGTGCCAGCAGTCTAACCTGGATGGGCGCAGATACGCAGTATTTT. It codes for CASSLTWMGADTQYF.

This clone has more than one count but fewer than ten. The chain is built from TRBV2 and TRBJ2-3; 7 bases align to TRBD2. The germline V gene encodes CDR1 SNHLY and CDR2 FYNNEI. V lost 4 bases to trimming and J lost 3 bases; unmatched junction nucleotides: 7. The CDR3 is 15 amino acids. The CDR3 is CASSVGGSRTDTQYF. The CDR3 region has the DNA TGTGCCAGCAGTGTGGGCGGGAGTCGGACAGATACGCAGTATTTT.

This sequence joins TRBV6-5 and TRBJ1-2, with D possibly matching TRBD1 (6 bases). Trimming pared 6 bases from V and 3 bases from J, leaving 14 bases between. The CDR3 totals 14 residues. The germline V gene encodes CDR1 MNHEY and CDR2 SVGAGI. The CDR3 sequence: CASRRGAPDYGYTF. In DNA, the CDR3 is TGTGCCAGCAGGCGGGGGGCGCCCGACTATGGCTACACCTTC.

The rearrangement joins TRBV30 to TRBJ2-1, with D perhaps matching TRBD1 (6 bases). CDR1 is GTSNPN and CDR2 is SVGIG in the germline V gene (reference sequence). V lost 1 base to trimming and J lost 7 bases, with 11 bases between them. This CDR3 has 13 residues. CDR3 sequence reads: CAWSETGVNEQFF. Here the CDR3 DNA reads TGTGCCTGGAGTGAGACAGGTGTAAATGAGCAGTTCTTC.

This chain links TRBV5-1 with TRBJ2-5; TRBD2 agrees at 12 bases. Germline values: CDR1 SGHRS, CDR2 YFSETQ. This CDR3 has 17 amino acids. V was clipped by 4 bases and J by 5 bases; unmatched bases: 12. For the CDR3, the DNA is TGCGCCAGCAGCCGCTCTAGCGGGGGGGCCTTGGGCGAGACCCAGTACTTC. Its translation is CASSRSSGGALGETQYF.

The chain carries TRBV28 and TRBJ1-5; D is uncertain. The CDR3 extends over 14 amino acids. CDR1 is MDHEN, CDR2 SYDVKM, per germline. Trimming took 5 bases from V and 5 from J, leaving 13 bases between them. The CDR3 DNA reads TGTGCCAGCAGTCTATTCGAGGAAGATCAGCCCCAGCATTTT. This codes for CASSLFEEDQPQHF.

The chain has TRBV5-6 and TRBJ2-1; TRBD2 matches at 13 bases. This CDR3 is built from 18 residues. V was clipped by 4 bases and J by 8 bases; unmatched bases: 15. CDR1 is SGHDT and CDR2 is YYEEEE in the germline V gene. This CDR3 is CASSPGLAGDPITDEQFF. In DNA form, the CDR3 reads TGTGCCAGCAGCCCTGGACTAGCGGGAGATCCTATTACGGATGAGCAGTTCTTC. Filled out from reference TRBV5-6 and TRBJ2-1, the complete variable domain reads DAGVTQSPTHLIKTRGQQVTLRCSPKSGHDTVSWYQQALGQGPQFIFQYYEEEERQRGNFPDRFSGHQFPNYSSELNVNALLLGDSALYLCASSPGLAGDPITDEQFFGPGTRLTVL.

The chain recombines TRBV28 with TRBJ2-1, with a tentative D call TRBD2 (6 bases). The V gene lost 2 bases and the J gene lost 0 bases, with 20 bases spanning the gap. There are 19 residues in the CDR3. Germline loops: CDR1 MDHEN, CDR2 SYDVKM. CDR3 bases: TGTGCCAGCAGTTTAGGAAGAGGTCTGCGGGACCTCTCCTACAATGAGCAGTTCTTC. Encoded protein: CASSLGRGLRDLSYNEQFF.

For the CDR3, the DNA is TGTGCCATCAGTGAGGCCGGCGGGAGTTATAATGAGCAGTTCTTC. It translates to CAISEAGGSYNEQFF. J is TRBJ2-1 and V is TRBV10-3; TRBD2 matches 7 bases. This CDR3 contains 15 residues. Germline CDR1 is ENHRY and CDR2 is SYGVKD. V lost 2 bases and J lost 7; bases outside the gene matches: 8.

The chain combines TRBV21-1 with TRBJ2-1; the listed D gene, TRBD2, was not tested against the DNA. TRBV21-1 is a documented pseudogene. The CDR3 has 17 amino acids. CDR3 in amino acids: CASSKGSAGGKDNEQFF. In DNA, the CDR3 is TGTGCCAGCAGCAAAGGATCGGCGGGAGGGAAGGACAATGAGCAGTTCTTC.

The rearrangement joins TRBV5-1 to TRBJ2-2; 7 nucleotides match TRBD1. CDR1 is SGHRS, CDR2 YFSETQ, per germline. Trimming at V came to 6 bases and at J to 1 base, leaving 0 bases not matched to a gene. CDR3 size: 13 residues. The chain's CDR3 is CASNRGNTGELFF. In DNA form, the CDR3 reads TGCGCCAGCAACAGGGGGAACACCGGGGAGCTGTTTTTT.

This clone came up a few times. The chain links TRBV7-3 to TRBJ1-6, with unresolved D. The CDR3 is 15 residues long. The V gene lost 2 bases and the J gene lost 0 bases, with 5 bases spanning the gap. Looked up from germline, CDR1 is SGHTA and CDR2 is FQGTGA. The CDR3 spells CASSLRSSYNSPLHF. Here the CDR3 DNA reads TGTGCCAGCAGCTTACGTAGCTCCTATAATTCACCCCTCCACTTT.

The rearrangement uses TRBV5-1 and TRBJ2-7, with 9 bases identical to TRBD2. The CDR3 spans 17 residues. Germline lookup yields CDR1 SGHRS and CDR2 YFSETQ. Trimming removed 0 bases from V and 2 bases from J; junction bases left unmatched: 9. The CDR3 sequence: CASSLAFETSGTYEQYF. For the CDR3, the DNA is TGCGCCAGCAGCTTGGCCTTTGAGACTAGCGGCACCTACGAGCAGTACTTC.

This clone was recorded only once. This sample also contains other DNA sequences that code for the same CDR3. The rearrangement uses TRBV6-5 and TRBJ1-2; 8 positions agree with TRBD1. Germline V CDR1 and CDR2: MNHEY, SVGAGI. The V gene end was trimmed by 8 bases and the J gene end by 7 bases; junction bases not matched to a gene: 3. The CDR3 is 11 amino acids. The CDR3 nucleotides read TGTGCCAGCGGACAGGGCGGTGGCTACACCTTC. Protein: CASGQGGGYTF.

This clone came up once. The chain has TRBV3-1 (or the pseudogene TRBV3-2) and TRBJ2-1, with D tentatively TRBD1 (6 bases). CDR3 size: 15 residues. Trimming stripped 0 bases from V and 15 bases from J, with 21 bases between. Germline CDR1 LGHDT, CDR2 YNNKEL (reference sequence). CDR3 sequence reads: CASSQEKGLATGGFF. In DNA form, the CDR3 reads TGTGCCAGCAGCCAAGAGAAGGGGTTGGCGACAGGTGGGTTCTTC.

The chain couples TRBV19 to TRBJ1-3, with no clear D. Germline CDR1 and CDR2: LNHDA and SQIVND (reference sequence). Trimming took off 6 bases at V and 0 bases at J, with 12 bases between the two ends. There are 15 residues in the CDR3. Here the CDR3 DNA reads TGTGCCAGTAGCCCGGGATCCCGCTCTGGAAACACCATATATTTT. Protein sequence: CASSPGSRSGNTIYF.

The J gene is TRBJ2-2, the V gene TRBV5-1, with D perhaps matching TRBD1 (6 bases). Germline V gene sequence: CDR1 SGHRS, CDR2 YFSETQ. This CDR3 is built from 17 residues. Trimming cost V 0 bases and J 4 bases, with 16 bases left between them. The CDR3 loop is CASSLASWGRGTGELFF. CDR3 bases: TGCGCCAGCAGCTTGGCCTCGTGGGGGCGCGGCACCGGGGAGCTGTTTTTT. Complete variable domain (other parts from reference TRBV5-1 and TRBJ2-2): KAGVTQTPRYLIKTRGQQVTLSCSPISGHRSVSWYQQTPGQGLQFLFEYFSETQRNKGNFPGRFSGRQFSNSRSEMNVSTLELGDSALYLCASSLASWGRGTGELFFGEGSRLTVL.

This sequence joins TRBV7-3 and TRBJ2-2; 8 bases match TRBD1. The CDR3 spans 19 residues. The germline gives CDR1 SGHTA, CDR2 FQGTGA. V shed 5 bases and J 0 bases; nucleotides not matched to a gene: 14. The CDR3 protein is CASSRFTTGAVTNTGELFF. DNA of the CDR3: TGTGCCAGCAGCCGTTTCACGACAGGGGCCGTTACGAACACCGGGGAGCTGTTTTTT.

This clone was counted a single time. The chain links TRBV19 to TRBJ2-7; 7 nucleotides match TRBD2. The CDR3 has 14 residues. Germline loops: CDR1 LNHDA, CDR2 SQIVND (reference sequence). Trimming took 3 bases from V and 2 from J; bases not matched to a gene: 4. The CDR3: CASSMRGTPYEQYF. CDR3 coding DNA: TGTGCCAGTAGTATGCGGGGGACTCCCTACGAGCAGTACTTC. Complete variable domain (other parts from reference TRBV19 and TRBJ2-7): DGGITQSPKYLFRKEGQNVTLSCEQNLNHDAMYWYRQDPGQGLRLIYYSQIVNDFQKGDIAEGYSVSREKKESFPLTVTSAQKNPTAFYLCASSMRGTPYEQYFGPGTRLTVT.

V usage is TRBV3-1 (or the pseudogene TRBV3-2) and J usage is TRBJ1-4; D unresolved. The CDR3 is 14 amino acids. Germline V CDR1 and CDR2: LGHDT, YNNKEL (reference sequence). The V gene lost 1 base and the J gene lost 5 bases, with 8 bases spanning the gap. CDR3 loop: CASSQVFPNEKLFF. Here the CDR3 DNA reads TGTGCCAGCAGCCAAGTTTTCCCAAATGAAAAACTGTTTTTT.